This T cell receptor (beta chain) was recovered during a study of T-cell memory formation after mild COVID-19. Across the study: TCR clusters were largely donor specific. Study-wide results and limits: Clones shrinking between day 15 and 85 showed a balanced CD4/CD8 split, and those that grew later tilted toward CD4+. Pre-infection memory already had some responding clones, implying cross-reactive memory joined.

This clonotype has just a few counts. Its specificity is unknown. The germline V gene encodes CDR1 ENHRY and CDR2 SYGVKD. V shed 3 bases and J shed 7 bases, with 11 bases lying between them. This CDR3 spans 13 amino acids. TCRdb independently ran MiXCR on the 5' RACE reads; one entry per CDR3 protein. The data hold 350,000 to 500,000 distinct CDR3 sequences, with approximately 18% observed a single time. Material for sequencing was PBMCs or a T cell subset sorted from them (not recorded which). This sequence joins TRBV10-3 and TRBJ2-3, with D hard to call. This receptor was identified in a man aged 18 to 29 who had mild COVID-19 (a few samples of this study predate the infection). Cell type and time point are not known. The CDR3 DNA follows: TGTGCCATCAGTGATCAGGATTCAAATACGCAGTATTTT. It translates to CAISDQDSNTQYF.